Listed below are T cell receptor beta chains from one sample, sequenced in a study of shared clonotypes between healthy human individuals. Profiling relied on immunoSEQ multiplex PCR, and the TCRdb table lists in-frame clones only, not all of them. The sample lists approximately 2.1 million clones, more than 80% seen once, with 0.39% in the top ten. Sequencing used naive CD4+ T cells from PBMCs. The receptors derive from a man between 18 and 29 years old in good health. Some clones in this sample may be carry-over from other donors' samples. Each CDR3 is given with its conserved first and last residue. Fields, in order: V gene, D gene, J gene, CDR3 length, clone size, CDR3 protein, CDR3 DNA. A D gene is named only where the DNA matches it firmly. For some rows the clone size is stated as once, few or many, or as a class when expanded; others skip it.

V gene: TRBV19; D gene: .; J gene: TRBJ1-1; CDR3 length: 13; clone size: .; CDR3 protein: CASSIRANTEAFF; CDR3 DNA: TGTGCCAGTAGTATCCGGGCGAACACTGAAGCTTTCTTT
V gene: TRBV27; D gene: .; J gene: TRBJ2-2; CDR3 length: 15; clone size: .; CDR3 protein: CASSPGLRGTGELFF; CDR3 DNA: TGTGCCAGCAGTCCGGGTCTAAGGGGCACCGGGGAGCTGTTTTTT
V gene: TRBV6-1; D gene: .; J gene: TRBJ2-7; CDR3 length: 15; clone size: .; CDR3 protein: CASSELSVPFYEQYF; CDR3 DNA: TGTGCCAGCAGTGAACTGTCCGTCCCGTTCTACGAGCAGTACTTC
V gene: TRBV7-2; D gene: TRBD2; J gene: TRBJ2-5; CDR3 length: 15; clone size: .; CDR3 protein: CASSLIGRGSETQYF; CDR3 DNA: TGTGCCAGCAGCTTAATCGGGAGGGGGTCGGAGACCCAGTACTTC
V gene: TRBV7-2; D gene: TRBD2; J gene: TRBJ2-7; CDR3 length: 13; clone size: .; CDR3 protein: CASSSRGGYEQYF; CDR3 DNA: TGTGCCAGCAGCTCACGGGGGGGCTACGAGCAGTACTTC
V gene: TRBV28; D gene: TRBD2; J gene: TRBJ2-3; CDR3 length: 16; clone size: .; CDR3 protein: CASSPFDWTGLNTQYF; CDR3 DNA: TGTGCCAGCAGCCCATTCGATTGGACGGGACTAAATACGCAGTATTTT
V gene: TRBV5-5; D gene: TRBD1; J gene: TRBJ1-2; CDR3 length: 16; clone size: once; CDR3 protein: CASSLADRPGVYGYTF; CDR3 DNA: TGTGCCAGCAGCTTGGCGGACAGGCCGGGGGTCTATGGCTACACCTTC
V gene: TRBV18; D gene: .; J gene: TRBJ2-3; CDR3 length: 15; clone size: .; CDR3 protein: CASSLSPVGTDTQYF; CDR3 DNA: TGTGCCAGCTCACTCAGCCCCGTCGGCACAGATACGCAGTATTTT
V gene: TRBV6-1; D gene: .; J gene: TRBJ1-4; CDR3 length: 16; clone size: .; CDR3 protein: CASSERKRQINEKLFF; CDR3 DNA: TGTGCCAGCAGTGAAAGAAAGAGACAGATTAATGAAAAACTGTTTTTT
V gene: TRBV6-5; D gene: .; J gene: TRBJ2-7; CDR3 length: 13; clone size: .; CDR3 protein: CASRRSRSYEQYF; CDR3 DNA: TGTGCCAGCAGGAGATCTAGGTCCTACGAGCAGTACTTC
V gene: TRBV5-1; D gene: .; J gene: TRBJ1-5; CDR3 length: 15; clone size: .; CDR3 protein: CASSLDGTGNQPQHF; CDR3 DNA: TGCGCCAGCAGCTTGGATGGGACGGGCAATCAGCCCCAGCATTTT
V gene: TRBV28; D gene: TRBD1; J gene: TRBJ1-5; CDR3 length: 18; clone size: .; CDR3 protein: CASSLPRIGRGINQPQHF; CDR3 DNA: TGTGCCAGCAGTTTGCCCAGAATAGGCAGGGGGATTAATCAGCCCCAGCATTTT
V gene: TRBV19; D gene: TRBD1; J gene: TRBJ1-2; CDR3 length: 13; clone size: .; CDR3 protein: CASSPRQGNGYTF; CDR3 DNA: TGTGCCAGTAGTCCGAGACAGGGGAATGGCTACACCTTC
V gene: TRBV7-9; D gene: .; J gene: TRBJ2-7; CDR3 length: 9; clone size: .; CDR3 protein: CAGRYEQYF; CDR3 DNA: TGTGCCGGCCGATACGAGCAGTACTTC
V gene: TRBV7-2; D gene: .; J gene: TRBJ1-1; CDR3 length: 14; clone size: .; CDR3 protein: CASSLVGGNTEAFF; CDR3 DNA: TGTGCCAGCAGCTTAGTAGGGGGTAATACTGAAGCTTTCTTT
V gene: TRBV5-4; D gene: .; J gene: TRBJ2-3; CDR3 length: 14; clone size: .; CDR3 protein: CASSLASRTDTQYF; CDR3 DNA: TGTGCCAGCAGCTTGGCCTCTCGCACAGATACGCAGTATTTT
V gene: TRBV29-1; D gene: .; J gene: TRBJ2-7; CDR3 length: 13; clone size: .; CDR3 protein: CSVANSRMGEQYF; CDR3 DNA: TGCAGCGTTGCCAACTCCCGGATGGGCGAGCAGTACTTC
V gene: TRBV28; D gene: .; J gene: TRBJ1-3; CDR3 length: 14; clone size: .; CDR3 protein: CASVSATSGNTIYF; CDR3 DNA: TGTGCCAGTGTATCCGCAACCTCTGGAAACACCATATATTTT
V gene: TRBV28; D gene: TRBD1; J gene: TRBJ2-4; CDR3 length: 13; clone size: .; CDR3 protein: CASSTDRGDIQYF; CDR3 DNA: TGTGCCAGCAGCACGGACAGGGGGGACATTCAGTACTTC
V gene: TRBV29-1; D gene: .; J gene: TRBJ1-4; CDR3 length: 13; clone size: .; CDR3 protein: CSGRRSTNEKLFF; CDR3 DNA: TGCAGCGGGAGGAGATCAACTAATGAAAAACTGTTTTTT
V gene: TRBV7-9; D gene: .; J gene: TRBJ1-4; CDR3 length: 14; clone size: .; CDR3 protein: CASSLTDPNEKLFF; CDR3 DNA: TGTGCCAGCAGCTTAACGGACCCTAATGAAAAACTGTTTTTT
V gene: TRBV10-3; D gene: .; J gene: TRBJ1-4; CDR3 length: 15; clone size: .; CDR3 protein: CAISESGSSNEKLFF; CDR3 DNA: TGTGCCATCAGTGAGTCGGGGTCAAGCAATGAAAAACTGTTTTTT
V gene: TRBV6-6; D gene: .; J gene: TRBJ2-3; CDR3 length: 15; clone size: .; CDR3 protein: CASSYLRTPTDTQYF; CDR3 DNA: TGTGCCAGCAGTTACCTCCGGACGCCCACAGATACGCAGTATTTT
V gene: TRBV9; D gene: TRBD1; J gene: TRBJ1-1; CDR3 length: 16; clone size: .; CDR3 protein: CASSEGTGRGNTEAFF; CDR3 DNA: TGTGCCAGCAGCGAGGGGACAGGGCGTGGAAACACTGAAGCTTTCTTT
V gene: TRBV7-2; D gene: TRBD1; J gene: TRBJ1-5; CDR3 length: 16; clone size: .; CDR3 protein: CASSPIGQGAGQPQHF; CDR3 DNA: TGTGCCAGCAGCCCAATAGGACAGGGGGCTGGACAGCCCCAGCATTTT
V gene: TRBV7-2; D gene: .; J gene: TRBJ1-1; CDR3 length: 15; clone size: once; CDR3 protein: CASSLVRVGNTEAFF; CDR3 DNA: TGTGCCAGCAGCTTGGTCAGGGTCGGGAACACTGAAGCTTTCTTT
V gene: TRBV19; D gene: TRBD1; J gene: TRBJ1-2; CDR3 length: 14; clone size: .; CDR3 protein: CASSTMGQTYGYTF; CDR3 DNA: TGTGCCAGTAGCACGATGGGACAGACCTATGGCTACACCTTC
V gene: TRBV19; D gene: .; J gene: TRBJ2-2; CDR3 length: 14; clone size: .; CDR3 protein: CAGSMWGNTGELFF; CDR3 DNA: TGTGCCGGTAGTATGTGGGGGAACACCGGGGAGCTGTTTTTT